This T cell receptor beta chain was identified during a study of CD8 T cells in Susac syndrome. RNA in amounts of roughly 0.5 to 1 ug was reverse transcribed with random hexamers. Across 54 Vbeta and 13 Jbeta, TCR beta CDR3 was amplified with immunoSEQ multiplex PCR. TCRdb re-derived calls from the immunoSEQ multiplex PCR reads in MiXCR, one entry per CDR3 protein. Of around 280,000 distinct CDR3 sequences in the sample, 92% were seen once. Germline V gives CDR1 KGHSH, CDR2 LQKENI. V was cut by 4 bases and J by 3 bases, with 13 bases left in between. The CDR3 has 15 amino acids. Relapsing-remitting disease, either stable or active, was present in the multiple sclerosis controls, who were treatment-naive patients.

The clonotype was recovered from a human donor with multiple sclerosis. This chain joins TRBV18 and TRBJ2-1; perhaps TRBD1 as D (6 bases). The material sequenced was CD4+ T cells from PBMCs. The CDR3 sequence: CASSRLTGNYNEQFF. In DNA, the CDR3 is TGTGCCAGCTCACGGTTGACAGGCAACTACAATGAGCAGTTCTTC.